This T cell receptor (beta chain) came from a study of T cells in Graves' hyperthyroidism and ophthalmopathy. TCR beta CDR3 sequences were amplified from RNA transcripts. The primer set for the first-round RT-PCR of the TCR CDR3 was HTBI. MiXCR, run by TCRdb on the multiplex PCR reads, gives a single entry per CDR3 protein. The repertoire holds a few hundred thousand distinct CDR3 sequences, with around 18% as singletons. Lactation, pregnancy, other autoimmune disease or uncontrolled infection led to exclusion of patients. V was cut by 2 bases and J by 7 bases, with 9 bases left in between. Germline-derived CDR1 and CDR2 are SGHTA and FQGNSA. The CDR3 is 14 amino acids.

The sample taken for sequencing was blood. The genes are TRBV7-2 and TRBJ1-6, with a possible D match to TRBD1 (5 bases). The TCR originated in a man aged 18 to 30 with Graves' ophthalmopathy. CDR3 in amino acids: CASSLRDLNSPLHF. The CDR3 nucleotides are TGTGCCAGCAGCTTACGGGACCTCAATTCACCCCTCCACTTT.